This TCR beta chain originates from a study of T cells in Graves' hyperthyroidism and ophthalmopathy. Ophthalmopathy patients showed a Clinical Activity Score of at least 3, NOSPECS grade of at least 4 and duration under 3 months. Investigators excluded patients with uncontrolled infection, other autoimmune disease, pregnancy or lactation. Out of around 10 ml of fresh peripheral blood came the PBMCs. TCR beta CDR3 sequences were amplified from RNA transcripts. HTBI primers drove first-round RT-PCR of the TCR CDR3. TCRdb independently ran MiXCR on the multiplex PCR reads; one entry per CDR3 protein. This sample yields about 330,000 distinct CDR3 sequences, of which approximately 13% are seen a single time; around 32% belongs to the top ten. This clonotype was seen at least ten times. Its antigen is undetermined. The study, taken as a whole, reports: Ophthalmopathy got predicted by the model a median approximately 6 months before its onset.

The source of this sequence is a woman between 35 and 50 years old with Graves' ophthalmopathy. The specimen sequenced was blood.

The CDR3 loop is CASSLTGTAYEQYF. The CDR3 coding sequence is TGTGCCAGCAGTTTAACCGGGACCGCCTACGAGCAGTACTTC. This chain uses TRBV27 with TRBJ2-7; either TRBD1 or TRBD2 may supply D (5 bases each). V was trimmed by 2 bases and J by 2 bases, leaving 10 bases between them. Looked up from germline, CDR1 is MNHEY and CDR2 is SMNVEV (reference sequence). This CDR3 has 14 residues.